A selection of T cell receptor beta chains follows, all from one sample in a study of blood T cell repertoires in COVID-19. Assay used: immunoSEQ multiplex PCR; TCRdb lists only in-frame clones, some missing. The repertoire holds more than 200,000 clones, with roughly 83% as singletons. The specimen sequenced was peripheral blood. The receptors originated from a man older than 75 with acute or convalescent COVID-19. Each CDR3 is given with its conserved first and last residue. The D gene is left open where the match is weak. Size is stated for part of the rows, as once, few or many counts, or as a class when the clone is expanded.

CASSTQRRGYGYTF,TGTGCCAGCAGCACCCAAAGGAGAGGCTATGGCTACACCTTC,TRBV5-6,TRBJ1-2,.,.
CASSFYGTGDAYNEQFF,TGTGCCAGCAGCTTCTACGGGACAGGGGATGCCTACAATGAGCAGTTCTTC,TRBV7-9,TRBJ2-1,TRBD1,.
CASSYTWTGSTDTQYF,TGTGCCAGCAGTTACACCTGGACAGGGAGTACAGATACGCAGTATTTT,TRBV6-2/TRBV6-3,TRBJ2-3,TRBD1,.
CATLREGGDQPQHF,TGTGCCACCCTCAGGGAGGGGGGCGATCAGCCCCAGCATTTT,TRBV10-3,TRBJ1-5,.,.
CASSLAGAGVSYGYTF,TGTGCCAGCAGCTTAGCGGGAGCGGGGGTGAGCTATGGCTACACCTTC,TRBV7-9,TRBJ1-2,.,.
CATSGPREQETQYF,TGTGCCACCAGTGGGCCGCGGGAGCAAGAGACCCAGTACTTC,TRBV24-1,TRBJ2-5,TRBD2,.
CASSFEGRQPQHF,TGTGCCAGCAGTTTCGAGGGCCGACAGCCCCAGCATTTT,TRBV12-3/TRBV12-4,TRBJ1-5,.,few
CASSRQGPQPQHF,TGCGCCAGCAGCCGCCAGGGTCCTCAGCCCCAGCATTTT,TRBV5-1,TRBJ1-5,.,.
CASSPSRVPGELFF,TGTGCCAGCAGCCCCTCACGCGTTCCCGGGGAGCTGTTTTTT,TRBV7-3,TRBJ2-2,.,once
CASSQGQASPLHF,TGCGCCAGCAGCCAAGGACAGGCTTCACCCCTCCACTTT,TRBV4-1,TRBJ1-6,.,once
CASSPPGRTAKNIQYF,TGTGCCAGCTCACCCCCAGGGCGGACAGCAAAAAACATTCAGTACTTC,TRBV18,TRBJ2-4,.,.
CASVPDRAYEQYF,TGTGCCAGCGTCCCGGACAGGGCCTACGAGCAGTACTTC,TRBV2,TRBJ2-7,TRBD1,.
CASSPRGTVDSNEQFF,TGTGCCAGCTCACCACGGGGGACAGTGGATTCCAATGAGCAGTTCTTC,TRBV18,TRBJ2-1,TRBD1,.
CASYSGSMTGELFF,TGTGCCAGCTACTCGGGTAGTATGACCGGGGAGCTGTTTTTT,TRBV6-5,TRBJ2-2,.,.
CASSNRGHQPQHF,TGTGCCAGCAGCAACAGGGGGCATCAGCCCCAGCATTTT,TRBV21-1,TRBJ1-5,.,.
CASSFRVSQPQHF,TGTGCCAGCAGTTTTCGTGTGAGTCAGCCCCAGCATTTT,TRBV27,TRBJ1-5,.,.
CASSQTGRPPVSGNTIYF,TGCGCCAGCAGCCAAACCGGGAGACCTCCAGTCTCTGGAAACACCATATATTTT,TRBV4-1,TRBJ1-3,.,.
CASSLDREGGGGNQPQHF,TGTGCCAGCAGCTTAGATCGCGAAGGGGGCGGTGGGAATCAGCCCCAGCATTTT,TRBV11-2,TRBJ1-5,TRBD1,.
CASSHRVAHSPLHF,TGTGCCAGCAGCCACAGGGTAGCCCATTCACCCCTCCACTTT,TRBV14,TRBJ1-6,.,.
CASSGTGLAAFF,TGCGCCAGCAGTGGGACAGGACTCGCAGCTTTCTTT,TRBV10-2,TRBJ1-1,TRBD1,.
CASRGTSGDNEQFF,TGTGCCAGCAGGGGGACTAGCGGGGACAATGAGCAGTTCTTC,TRBV9,TRBJ2-1,TRBD2,.
CASRTQGYNEKLFF,TGTGCCAGCAGAACACAGGGATATAATGAAAAACTGTTTTTT,TRBV6-1,TRBJ1-4,.,.